These 30 T cell receptor beta chains originate from one sample sequenced in a study of radiotherapy plus CTLA-4 blockade in lung cancer. The repertoire was sequenced with immunoSEQ multiplex PCR; TCRdb's copy has only in-frame clones and lacks some. The repertoire holds 90,000 or so clones, with about four fifths as singletons. Specimen: peripheral blood, collected from a patient treated with radiotherapy plus ipilimumab. These receptors came from a human donor with non-small cell lung cancer who had stable disease on radiotherapy plus ipilimumab.

This chain links TRBV7-9 with TRBJ2-5; possibly TRBD1 for D (5 bases). The V gene lost 5 bases and the J gene lost 1 base, with 20 bases spanning the gap. There are 17 residues in the CDR3. CDR1 is SEHNR and CDR2 is FQNEAQ in the germline V gene (reference sequence). The DNA of the CDR3 is TGTGCCAGCAGCCTCCTGCTTCAGGGAAAAACCCAAGAGACCCAGTACTTC. Translated, it gives CASSLLLQGKTQETQYF.

The rearrangement links TRBV2 to TRBJ2-3; TRBD2 agrees at 10 bases. Trimming at V came to 0 bases and at J to 6 bases, leaving 6 bases not matched to a gene. The CDR3 has 16 residues. Germline loops: CDR1 SNHLY, CDR2 FYNNEI. This CDR3 reads CASSEASSGSIDTQYF. In DNA form, the CDR3 reads TGTGCCAGCAGTGAAGCGTCTAGCGGGAGCATCGATACGCAGTATTTT. Full variable domain (remainder filled in from reference TRBV2 and TRBJ2-3): EPEVTQTPSHQVTQMGQEVILRCVPISNHLYFYWYRQILGQKVEFLVSFYNNEISEKSEIFDDQFSVERPDGSNFTLKIRSTKLEDSAMYFCASSEASSGSIDTQYFGPGTRLTVL.

This chain connects TRBV18 to TRBJ2-1; the match to TRBD2 covers 15 bases. The germline CDR1 and CDR2 sequences are KGHSH and LQKENI. The trim removed 6 bases at V and 7 bases at J, leaving 1 base unmatched. The CDR3 runs 14 residues. The CDR3 protein is CASSGLAGGNEQFF. CDR3 in DNA: TGTGCCAGCTCCGGACTAGCGGGAGGGAATGAGCAGTTCTTC. Variable domain in full (rest from reference TRBV18 and TRBJ2-1): NAGVMQNPRHLVRRRGQEARLRCSPMKGHSHVYWYRQLPEEGLKFMVYLQKENIIDESGMPKERFSAEFPKEGPSILRIQQVVRGDSAAYFCASSGLAGGNEQFFGPGTRLTVL.

The rearrangement links TRBV4-2 to TRBJ1-2, with D possibly matching TRBD1 (6 bases). CDR1 is LGHNA and CDR2 is YNFKEQ in the germline V gene. CDR3 length: 17 amino acids. Trimming took 4 bases from V and 6 from J, leaving 24 bases between them. CDR3 loop: CASSPYPPRGGTDGYTF. CDR3 coding DNA: TGTGCCAGCAGCCCTTACCCTCCGAGGGGGGGGACGGATGGCTACACCTTC.

CDR3 sequence (DNA): TGTGCCAGCGCTAGGGGCGGGATTACAGATACGCAGTATTTT. Translated, it gives CASARGGITDTQYF. The rearrangement joins TRBV28 to TRBJ2-3; the D gene is possibly TRBD2 (6 bases). The CDR3 totals 14 residues. Looked up from germline, CDR1 is MDHEN and CDR2 is SYDVKM. V was clipped by 8 bases and J by 3 bases, with 15 bases between them.

This chain joins TRBV29-1 and TRBJ2-7; 9 nucleotides align to TRBD1. From germline, CDR1 is SQVTM and CDR2 ANQGSEA. The CDR3 is 13 residues long. J lost 3 bases, V lost 7 bases, and 7 bases had no gene match. CDR3 in amino acids: CSAGQGSSYEQYF. CDR3 DNA sequence: TGCAGCGCGGGACAGGGTTCAAGCTACGAGCAGTACTTC.

CDR3 DNA: TGTGCCAGCAGTCGACAGGGACACCTCTCTGGAAACACCATATATTTT. Translated, it gives CASSRQGHLSGNTIYF. The chain combines TRBV11-2 with TRBJ1-3; 7 nucleotides agree with TRBD1. V shed 6 bases and J 0 bases; nucleotides not matched to a gene: 8. Germline assignment: CDR1 SGHAT and CDR2 FQNNGV. The CDR3 covers 16 residues.

This clone occurred once. The rearrangement uses TRBV7-9 and TRBJ1-6; 8 bases map to TRBD1. V was pared by 5 bases and J by 10 bases, with 13 bases of the junction left unmatched. The CDR3 runs to 16 residues. Germline CDR1 reads SEHNR; CDR2 reads FQNEAQ (reference sequence). Written as DNA, the CDR3 is TGTGCCAGCAGCCGGAGCTCCGGACAGGGCGGATCACCCCTCCACTTT. Its translation is CASSRSSGQGGSPLHF.

By sample share, this clone is medium-sized. The chain links TRBV28 to TRBJ2-7, with D perhaps TRBD1 (5 bases). The CDR3 totals 13 residues. Looked up from germline, CDR1 is MDHEN and CDR2 is SYDVKM. V was clipped by 2 bases and J by 5 bases, with 10 bases between them. The CDR3 nucleotides read TGTGCCAGCAGTTTAAGGGGCCCGAACGAGCAGTACTTC. It translates to CASSLRGPNEQYF.

The chain combines TRBV6-6 with TRBJ1-3; TRBD1 matches 8 bases. Germline CDR1 reads MNHNY; CDR2 reads SVGAGI (reference sequence). This CDR3 contains 15 residues. Germline trimming cut 6 bases from V and 3 bases from J; bases unmatched to any gene: 7. The CDR3 loop is CASRSGTGGGNTIYF. The DNA of the CDR3 is TGTGCCAGCAGATCCGGGACAGGCGGTGGAAACACCATATATTTT.

The gene calls are TRBV11-2 and TRBJ2-1; D uncertain. The CDR3 has 16 amino acids. The V and J ends lost 1 base and 0 bases respectively, with 10 bases between them. Germline values: CDR1 SGHAT, CDR2 FQNNGV. CDR3 residues: CASSLASGTSYNEQFF. The CDR3 DNA follows: TGTGCCAGCAGCTTAGCGTCGGGCACCTCCTACAATGAGCAGTTCTTC. The entire variable domain, with the rest obtained from reference TRBV11-2 and TRBJ2-1, is as follows: EAGVAQSPRYKIIEKRQSVAFWCNPISGHATLYWYQQILGQGPKLLIQFQNNGVVDDSQLPKDRFSAERLKGVDSTLKIQPAKLEDSAVYLCASSLASGTSYNEQFFGPGTRLTVL.

The chain employs TRBV5-6 and TRBJ1-3; 7 positions match TRBD1. Germline values: CDR1 SGHDT, CDR2 YYEEEE. CDR3 size: 15 residues. V lost 2 bases to trimming and J lost 1 base; unmatched junction nucleotides: 3. The CDR3: CASSLPTGSGNTIYF. The DNA for the CDR3 is TGTGCCAGCAGCTTACCGACAGGGTCTGGAAACACCATATATTTT.

The rearrangement uses TRBV6-6 and TRBJ2-7; no clear D gene. The CDR3 runs to 12 residues. Trimming removed 8 bases from V and 2 bases from J, with 10 bases in between. Germline V gene data show CDR1 as MNHNY and CDR2 as SVGAGI (reference sequence). CDR3 sequence reads: CASRKPPYEQYF. CDR3 sequence (DNA): TGTGCCAGCCGTAAACCCCCCTACGAGCAGTACTTC.

V and J are TRBV28 and TRBJ2-3; 9 nucleotides match TRBD2. V lost 3 bases and J lost 5; bases outside the gene matches: 6. CDR3 length equals 15 residues. The V gene's germline CDR1 is MDHEN and CDR2 SYDVKM. The CDR3 reads CASSFGGRARDTQYF. In DNA form, the CDR3 reads TGTGCCAGCAGTTTCGGCGGGAGGGCCCGAGATACGCAGTATTTT.

The rearrangement joins TRBV10-2 to TRBJ1-1; the match to TRBD1 covers 9 bases. The germline gives CDR1 WSHSY, CDR2 SAAADI. The CDR3 is made up of 14 amino acids. Unmatched junction bases numbered 9, after V lost 8 bases and J lost 5 bases. CDR3 in amino acids: CASRAGTGQTEAFF. DNA for the CDR3: TGCGCCAGCCGGGCCGGGACAGGGCAAACTGAAGCTTTCTTT.

The V and J genes are TRBV7-9 and TRBJ2-3; 10 bases agree with TRBD2. The V and J ends lost 3 bases and 4 bases, in that order; junction bases with no gene match: 10. Germline V gives CDR1 SEHNR, CDR2 FQNEAQ (reference sequence). The CDR3 has 17 residues. The CDR3 loop reads CASSFPRLAGTSDTQYF. The DNA for the CDR3 is TGTGCCAGCAGCTTCCCCCGACTAGCGGGTACTTCAGATACGCAGTATTTT.

This clone was observed a single time. This sequence joins TRBV7-3 and TRBJ2-2; no clear D. The V end lost 0 bases, the J end lost 2 bases, and 16 bases lay between the germline ends. Germline lookup yields CDR1 SGHTA and CDR2 FQGTGA. CDR3 length equals 18 residues. CDR3 in DNA: TGTGCCAGCAGCTTAACGCCCGTAGCTACCGTAAACACCGGGGAGCTGTTTTTT. Translation: CASSLTPVATVNTGELFF.

The chain is built from TRBV9 and TRBJ1-2; the D gene is possibly TRBD1 (5 bases). Germline lookup yields CDR1 SGDLS and CDR2 YYNGEE. The CDR3 covers 13 residues. Trimming removed 3 bases from V and 6 bases from J, with 12 bases in between. This chain's CDR3 is CASSARDRNGYTF. CDR3 DNA sequence: TGTGCCAGCAGCGCACGGGACCGGAATGGCTACACCTTC.

This chain connects TRBV5-1 to TRBJ2-3, with a possible D match to TRBD2 (6 bases). The CDR3 runs to 15 residues. V was shortened by 0 bases and J by 0 bases, with 8 bases between the two germline ends. The germline V gene encodes CDR1 SGHRS and CDR2 YFSETQ. This chain's CDR3 is CASSLGGTSTDTQYF. CDR3 in DNA: TGCGCCAGCAGCTTGGGGGGGACTAGCACAGATACGCAGTATTTT.

The chain couples TRBV7-8 to TRBJ2-5, with TRBD2 matching 9 bases. Germline CDR1 SGHVS, CDR2 FQNEAQ. V shed 5 bases, J shed 5 bases, and the junction held 12 bases outside the gene matches. The CDR3 extends over 16 amino acids. In nucleotides, the CDR3 is TGTGCCAGCAGCCTGGGGGCGGGAGGGCCGTTCGAGACCCAGTACTTC. Translated, it gives CASSLGAGGPFETQYF.

This clone was seen only a few times. Other DNA sequences in this sample translate to the same CDR3. This chain connects TRBV19 to TRBJ1-5; D is undetermined. In germline, CDR1 is LNHDA, CDR2 SQIVND (reference sequence). This CDR3 contains 14 residues. Trimming took off 3 bases at V and 0 bases at J, with 6 bases between the two ends. CDR3 nucleotide sequence: TGTGCCAGTAGTATCGGTTATAGCAATCAGCCCCAGCATTTT. Protein: CASSIGYSNQPQHF.

The V call is TRBV27, the J call TRBJ2-5, with D unresolved. Trimming removed 1 base from V and 5 bases from J, with 14 bases in between. The CDR3 loop spans 15 amino acids. The V gene's germline CDR1 is MNHEY and CDR2 SMNVEV (reference sequence). CDR3 residues: CASSLFFGGRETQYF. The CDR3 bases are TGTGCCAGCAGTTTATTCTTCGGTGGTCGGGAGACCCAGTACTTC.

This rearrangement joins TRBV5-6 to TRBJ2-7; D is unclear. CDR1 is SGHDT and CDR2 is YYEEEE in the germline V gene. The CDR3 loop spans 12 amino acids. Trimming removed 0 bases at V and 6 bases at J, with 7 bases between. In DNA form, the CDR3 reads TGTGCCAGCAGCTTGGGCGTGTCCGAGCAGTACTTC. Its protein is CASSLGVSEQYF.

Concerning this clone: This same CDR3 is encoded by further DNA sequences in the sample. The chain carries TRBV18 and TRBJ2-1, with no clear D. The V gene lost 2 bases and the J gene lost 0 bases, with 8 bases spanning the gap. The CDR3 spans 15 residues. Germline-derived CDR1 and CDR2 are KGHSH and LQKENI. CDR3 nucleotides: TGTGCCAGCTCACCAGACCAGAGCTCCTACAATGAGCAGTTCTTC. This codes for CASSPDQSSYNEQFF.

The chain uses TRBV9 and TRBJ2-7; no firm D call. Germline CDR1 SGDLS, CDR2 YYNGEE. V was shortened by 3 bases and J by 1 base, with 11 bases between the two germline ends. The CDR3 covers 14 residues. This CDR3 reads CASSAGTVSYEQYF. In DNA form, the CDR3 reads TGTGCCAGCAGCGCTGGAACAGTTTCCTACGAGCAGTACTTC.

The chain carries TRBV9 and TRBJ2-2; 8 bases match TRBD2. CDR3 size: 16 residues. V shed 2 bases, J shed 0 bases, and the junction held 3 bases outside the gene matches. Germline CDR1 reads SGDLS; CDR2 reads YYNGEE. The CDR3, as DNA: TGTGCCAGCAGCGTTTTACTAGCGGCGAACACCGGGGAGCTGTTTTTT. It specifies CASSVLLAANTGELFF.

This clone was detected only once. This chain connects TRBV11-3 to TRBJ2-2, with D unresolved. The CDR3 has 16 residues. Germline CDR1 reads SGHNT; CDR2 reads YENEEA. V was clipped by 4 bases and J by 0 bases, with 12 bases between them. The CDR3 nucleotides read TGTGCCAGCAGCTCTGCTGGGGTAGCGAACACCGGGGAGCTGTTTTTT. Its translation is CASSSAGVANTGELFF.

The V gene is TRBV7-3, the J gene TRBJ2-3; D is perhaps TRBD1 (6 bases). This CDR3 contains 16 residues. Germline lookup yields CDR1 SGHTA and CDR2 FQGTGA. The V end lost 5 bases, the J end lost 2 bases, and 17 bases lay between the germline ends. The CDR3 sequence: CASSPDPTGLTDTQYF. The CDR3 DNA reads TGTGCCAGCAGCCCCGACCCGACAGGTCTCACAGATACGCAGTATTTT.

This clone was counted between two and nine times. This rearrangement joins TRBV7-8 to TRBJ2-7; the match to TRBD1 covers 10 bases. The V gene end was trimmed by 3 bases and the J gene end by 6 bases; junction bases not matched to a gene: 5. In germline, CDR1 is SGHVS, CDR2 FQNEAQ. This CDR3 contains 14 residues. CDR3 bases: TGTGCCAGCAGCTTGGGACAGGGGACCCGCGAGCAGTACTTC. Amino acids: CASSLGQGTREQYF.

The V call is TRBV10-3, the J call TRBJ1-1; a possible D gene is TRBD1 (5 bases). Germline CDR1 reads ENHRY; CDR2 reads SYGVKD. V was trimmed by 2 bases and J by 5 bases, leaving 15 bases between them. The CDR3 length is 15 residues. The CDR3 loop is CAISEPTSGRTEAFF. The DNA for the CDR3 is TGTGCCATCAGTGAGCCGACCTCAGGGAGGACTGAAGCTTTCTTT.